A single sample gave rise to the 26 T cell receptor beta chains below, sequenced in a study of T cells in Graves' hyperthyroidism and ophthalmopathy. TCR beta CDR3 regions were amplified from RNA. The TCR CDR3 first-round RT-PCR relied on the HTBI primer set. A single record per CDR3 protein comes from TCRdb applying MiXCR to the multiplex PCR reads. Counted here are 690,000 or so distinct CDR3 sequences, around 19% occurring once; the ten biggest clones make up approximately 15%. Sequencing input: blood. These receptors were obtained from a woman in her 50s with Graves' hyperthyroidism that later progressed to Graves' ophthalmopathy.

Many counts were recorded for this clonotype. This chain connects TRBV2 to TRBJ2-1; D is ambiguous. There are 15 residues in the CDR3. CDR1 is SNHLY, CDR2 FYNNEI, per germline. V dropped 5 bases and J dropped 6 bases, with 17 bases sitting between them. CDR3 loop: CASSFRFDTINEQFF. The CDR3 nucleotides are TGTGCCAGCAGTTTCCGTTTTGACACTATCAATGAGCAGTTCTTC. The variable domain in full, with the rest retrieved from reference TRBV2 and TRBJ2-1, is EPEVTQTPSHQVTQMGQEVILRCVPISNHLYFYWYRQILGQKVEFLVSFYNNEISEKSEIFDDQFSVERPDGSNFTLKIRSTKLEDSAMYFCASSFRFDTINEQFFGPGTRLTVL.

The rearrangement uses TRBV27 and TRBJ1-6; TRBD1 aligns across 9 bases. This CDR3 has 14 amino acids. In germline, CDR1 is MNHEY, CDR2 SMNVEV (reference sequence). With V trimmed by 4 bases and J by 8 bases, 3 bases remained unmatched. CDR3 nucleotides: TGTGCCAGCAGTTGGGACAGGGAGCATTCACCCCTCCACTTT. As protein: CASSWDREHSPLHF.

This clonotype was seen more than once but under ten times. The CDR3 region has the DNA TGTGCCAGCAGCTTTTCTGGGTGGGATTCGGGGGCCAACGTCCTGACTTTC. It translates to CASSFSGWDSGANVLTF. This chain joins TRBV5-4 and TRBJ2-6, with no clear D. Deletions cut 2 bases from V and 4 bases from J, with 16 bases between. Per germline, CDR1 SGHNT and CDR2 YYREEE (reference sequence). The CDR3 consists of 17 residues.

This clonotype was detected a few times. One junction end does not reproduce the germline sequence, and a read error may be involved. CDR3 region: CASSYGGTAYERYF. The CDR3 region has the DNA TGTGCCAGCAGTTACGGAGGGACAGCCTACGAGCGGTACTTC. This chain links TRBV6-6 with TRBJ2-7, with a possible D match to TRBD1 (7 bases). The CDR3 has 14 residues. Germline values: CDR1 MNHNY, CDR2 SVGAGI (reference sequence).

V gene TRBV12-3 or TRBV12-4 combines with J gene TRBJ2-7; no reliable D call. This CDR3 comprises 13 residues. Trimming removed 3 bases from V and 2 bases from J, with 8 bases in between. In DNA form, the CDR3 reads TGTGCCAGCAGTTTCAGGATGGCCTACGAGCAGTACTTC. Translating it yields CASSFRMAYEQYF.

The V call is TRBV2, the J call TRBJ2-1; TRBD2 agrees at 11 bases. Germline lookup yields CDR1 SNHLY and CDR2 FYNNEI. The CDR3 runs to 15 residues. The junction had 12 bases not matched to a gene; V was cut back by 10 bases and J by 7 bases. CDR3: CATSLGLAGGNEQFF. CDR3 bases: TGTGCCACATCCCTCGGGCTAGCGGGAGGAAATGAGCAGTTCTTC.

The chain employs TRBV4-2 and TRBJ1-5, with 9 bases matching TRBD1. CDR3 length: 16 residues. Germline assignment: CDR1 LGHNA and CDR2 YNFKEQ. The V segment lost 0 bases and the J segment 3 bases; nucleotides outside the gene matches: 3. The CDR3 spells CASSQDKQGANQPQHF. The CDR3 DNA reads as TGTGCCAGCAGCCAAGATAAACAGGGGGCCAATCAGCCCCAGCATTTT.

The chain combines TRBV28 with TRBJ2-7, with 12 bases matching TRBD1. Trimming took 6 bases from V and 6 from J; bases not matched to a gene: 6. Germline loops: CDR1 MDHEN, CDR2 SYDVKM. The CDR3 runs 14 residues. CDR3 DNA: TGTGCCAGCAGGGGACAGGGGGCGCTTGGCGAGCAGTACTTC. It is translated as CASRGQGALGEQYF.

The table lists this clonotype with many counts. This sequence joins TRBV12-3 or TRBV12-4 and TRBJ1-5; D not resolved. V gave up 6 bases and J gave up 3 bases, with 15 bases separating them. CDR3 length equals 15 residues. The CDR3 spells CASSERRSSNQPQHF. The CDR3 DNA reads TGTGCCAGCAGCGAGCGCCGGTCCTCCAATCAGCCCCAGCATTTT.

The chain is built from TRBV9 and TRBJ1-2, with a tentative D call TRBD1 (6 bases). Germline lookup yields CDR1 SGDLS and CDR2 YYNGEE. V lost 0 bases to trimming and J lost 6 bases, with 15 bases between them. The CDR3 is made up of 15 amino acids. CDR3 DNA sequence: TGTGCCAGCAGCGTAGCTTGGGGGCCAGGGGATGGCTACACCTTC. Its protein is CASSVAWGPGDGYTF.

This clonotype was seen more than once but under ten times. This chain connects TRBV20-1 to TRBJ2-5, with D uncertain. Germline V gene lookup returns CDR1 DFQATT and CDR2 SNEGSKA (reference sequence). This CDR3 has 12 amino acids. V was cut by 4 bases and J by 5 bases, with 11 bases left in between. CDR3 sequence: CSANKGLETQYF. The CDR3 DNA is TGCAGTGCTAACAAGGGATTGGAGACCCAGTACTTC.

This clonotype was seen a few times. The chain is built from TRBV12-3 or TRBV12-4 and TRBJ1-2; the match to TRBD1 covers 8 bases. CDR3 size: 14 residues. Trimming at V came to 3 bases and at J to 7 bases, leaving 7 bases not matched to a gene. The CDR3 DNA sequence: TGTGCCAGCAGTTTTCAGGACAGGGAGAGTGGCTACACCTTC. Protein: CASSFQDRESGYTF.

This rearrangement joins TRBV7-6 to TRBJ2-1, with TRBD1 as a possible D gene (6 bases). Germline CDR1 is SGHVS and CDR2 is FNYEAQ. V was pared by 7 bases and J by 3 bases, with 16 bases between. The CDR3 contains 15 residues. CDR3 amino acids: CASTSGTNFYNEQFF. The CDR3 region has the DNA TGTGCCAGCACCTCCGGGACAAATTTCTACAATGAGCAGTTCTTC.

In its sample, this clonotype was seen a few times. This chain connects TRBV20-1 to TRBJ1-5, with no clear D. The germline V and J ends were trimmed by 0 bases and 7 bases, with 13 bases remaining between them. The CDR3 is 14 amino acids. Germline assignment: CDR1 DFQATT and CDR2 SNEGSKA (reference sequence). CDR3 in amino acids: CSARDRRAHQPQHF. In DNA form, the CDR3 reads TGCAGTGCTAGAGATCGGAGGGCGCACCAGCCCCAGCATTTT.

This clonotype was detected many times. The chain carries TRBV7-9 and TRBJ1-1; tentatively, D is TRBD1 (5 bases). The CDR3 spans 16 residues. Trimming removed 4 bases from V and 0 bases from J, with 15 bases in between. Per the germline V gene, CDR1 is SEHNR and CDR2 is FQNEAQ (reference sequence). CDR3: CASSSPRGGMNTEAFF. The CDR3 region has the DNA TGTGCCAGCAGCTCTCCGCGGGGGGGGATGAACACTGAAGCTTTCTTT.

About this clonotype itself: A much larger clone differs from this one at a single base, so this may be a read error. This chain joins TRBV13 and TRBJ1-4; D is possibly TRBD1 (5 bases). Per the germline V gene, CDR1 is PRHDT and CDR2 is FYEKMQ (reference sequence). CDR3 length equals 13 residues. V lost 11 bases, J lost 8 bases, and 18 bases lay in between. CDR3 sequence reads: CAGKRIRDEKLFF. The DNA for the CDR3 is TGTGCCGGCAAGCGTATCAGGGACGAAAAACTGTTTTTT.

Only a few counts were recorded for this clonotype. The rearrangement links TRBV12-3 or TRBV12-4 to TRBJ2-2; TRBD2 matches 11 bases. This CDR3 has 18 residues. V was clipped by 3 bases and J by 4 bases; unmatched bases: 10. Here the CDR3 reads CASSFGLAGGLFTGELFF. The CDR3 DNA reads TGTGCCAGCAGTTTTGGGCTAGCGGGGGGCCTTTTCACCGGGGAGCTGTTTTTT.

This clonotype was detected a few times. The chain recombines TRBV15 with TRBJ2-1; TRBD2 matches at 7 bases. CDR3 length: 18 amino acids. The junction had 13 bases not matched to a gene; V was cut back by 1 base and J by 4 bases. Per germline, CDR1 LNHNV and CDR2 YYDKDF (reference sequence). As DNA, the CDR3 is TGTGCCACCAGCAGAGTCGTATTTGGCCTAGCGGATTACAATGAGCAGTTCTTC. This encodes CATSRVVFGLADYNEQFF.

This clonotype has ten or more counts. The chain is built from TRBV2 and TRBJ2-3; D not resolved. The germline gives CDR1 SNHLY, CDR2 FYNNEI. Trimming shortened V by 6 bases and J by 2 bases, and 15 bases separated the two germline ends. CDR3 length equals 15 residues. CDR3 protein: CASRDQLDFTDTQYF. The CDR3 nucleotides are TGTGCCAGCAGAGACCAATTAGATTTCACAGATACGCAGTATTTT.

This clonotype was observed a handful of times. The chain is built from TRBV18 and TRBJ1-6; TRBD1 matches 7 bases. Germline V gene lookup returns CDR1 KGHSH and CDR2 LQKENI. This CDR3 spans 16 amino acids. V shed 2 bases, J shed 4 bases, and the junction held 5 bases outside the gene matches. The CDR3 loop reads CASSPSGGRYNSPLHF. The CDR3 DNA follows: TGTGCCAGCTCACCATCAGGGGGAAGATATAATTCACCCCTCCACTTT.

The gene calls are TRBV20-1 and TRBJ2-3; 8 positions agree with TRBD2. Germline CDR1 and CDR2: DFQATT and SNEGSKA (reference sequence). This CDR3 has 15 residues. Losses at the gene ends were 1 base for V and 2 bases for J; bases not matched to a gene: 5. The DNA of the CDR3 is TGCAGTGCTAGAGTCGGGGGGGGCAACACAGATACGCAGTATTTT. It specifies CSARVGGGNTDTQYF.

This clonotype was picked up many times. The rearrangement joins TRBV20-1 to TRBJ1-5; D ambiguous. V gave up 2 bases and J gave up 3 bases, with 5 bases separating them. Germline V lookup: CDR1 DFQATT, CDR2 SNEGSKA (reference sequence). The CDR3 contains 12 residues. The chain's CDR3 is CSARLSNQPQHF. The CDR3 bases are TGCAGTGCTAGACTCTCCAATCAGCCCCAGCATTTT.

The table lists this clonotype with many counts. The chain is built from TRBV12-3 or TRBV12-4 and TRBJ1-1, with a possible D match to TRBD1 (6 bases). The CDR3 runs to 14 residues. Trimming took off 5 bases at V and 3 bases at J, with 13 bases between the two ends. CDR3 residues: CASSNSGGYTEAFF. The CDR3 DNA is TGTGCCAGCAGTAATTCGGGGGGCTACACTGAAGCTTTCTTT.

The rearrangement links TRBV7-3 to TRBJ2-5; 9 bases agree with TRBD1. Per the germline V gene, CDR1 is SGHTA and CDR2 is FQGTGA. Trimming took 5 bases from V and 1 from J; bases not matched to a gene: 8. CDR3 length equals 16 residues. CDR3 DNA: TGTGCCAGCAGCCCCGGTGGGGGACAGGGCCAAGAGACCCAGTACTTC. Translated: CASSPGGGQGQETQYF.

This clonotype was recorded many times. The chain couples TRBV7-9 to TRBJ1-5; D possibly corresponds to TRBD1 (6 bases). Trimming cost V 1 base and J 3 bases, with 13 bases left between them. This CDR3 comprises 16 residues. CDR1 is SEHNR and CDR2 is FQNEAQ in the germline V gene (reference sequence). The CDR3 loop is CASSLEPGEVNQPQHF. Here the CDR3 DNA reads TGTGCCAGCAGCTTAGAGCCAGGGGAGGTCAATCAGCCCCAGCATTTT.

This clonotype was picked up a small number of times. The rearrangement uses TRBV20-1 and TRBJ1-5; D call uncertain. V was shortened by 6 bases and J by 5 bases, with 8 bases between the two germline ends. Germline lookup yields CDR1 DFQATT and CDR2 SNEGSKA (reference sequence). The CDR3 loop spans 11 amino acids. This chain's CDR3 is CSARPYQPQHF. As DNA, the CDR3 is TGCAGTGCCCGCCCGTATCAGCCCCAGCATTTT.